This T cell receptor beta chain was sequenced in a study of T-cell memory formation after mild COVID-19. Study findings and constraints: Later expanders leaned CD4+, whereas day 15 to 85 contracting clones were balanced CD4/CD8. Mostly located in CM and EM were contracting CD4+ clones, with contracting CD8+ clones located in EMRA.

This clonotype was recorded a few times. Its antigen is unidentified. The V end lost 4 bases, the J end lost 2 bases, and 10 bases lay between the germline ends. The CDR3 runs to 14 residues. Germline CDR1 and CDR2: SGHNT and YENEEA. Constant-segment primers and 5'RACE yielded cDNA libraries for TCR alpha and TCR beta, each carrying sample barcodes and UMIs. TCRdb reprocessed the 5' RACE reads via MiXCR and lists one record per CDR3 protein. The table lists 250,000 to 300,000 distinct CDR3 sequences, over 7% of them singletons. The origin of this receptor is a young man who had mild COVID-19 (a few samples of this study predate the infection). Cell type and time point are not known. J is TRBJ2-3 and V is TRBV11-3, with D tentatively TRBD2 (5 bases). The sequenced material came from PBMCs or a T cell subset sorted from them (not recorded which). CDR3 residues: CASSSGEYTDTQYF. CDR3 bases: TGTGCCAGCAGCTCCGGGGAGTACACAGATACGCAGTATTTT.